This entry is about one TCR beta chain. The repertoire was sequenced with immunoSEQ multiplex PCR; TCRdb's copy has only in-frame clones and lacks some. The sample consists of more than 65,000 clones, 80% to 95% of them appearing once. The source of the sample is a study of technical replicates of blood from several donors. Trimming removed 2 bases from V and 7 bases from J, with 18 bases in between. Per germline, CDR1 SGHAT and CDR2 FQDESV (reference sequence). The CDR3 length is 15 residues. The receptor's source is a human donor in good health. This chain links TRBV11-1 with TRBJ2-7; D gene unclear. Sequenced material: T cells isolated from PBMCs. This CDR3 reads CASSLNPSGLREQYF. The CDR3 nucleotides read TGTGCCAGCAGCTTAAACCCTTCAGGTTTACGGGAGCAGTACTTC. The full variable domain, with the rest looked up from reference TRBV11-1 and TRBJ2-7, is EAEVAQSPRYKITEKSQAVAFWCDPISGHATLYWYRQILGQGPELLVQFQDESVVDDSQLPKDRFSAERLKGVDSTLKIQPAELGDSAMYLCASSLNPSGLREQYFGPGTRLTVT.